Following are 29 T cell receptor beta chains from one sample sequenced in a study of a mutant IDH1 vaccine in newly diagnosed glioma. Time point meaning: week 5, during vaccination. Every vaccination contained 300 ug of the mutant IDH1 20-mer peptide and was paired with topical imiquimod. No cognate antigen is known for these TCRs. Profiling relied on immunoSEQ multiplex PCR, and the TCRdb table lists in-frame clones only, not all of them. Of roughly 62,000 clones in the sample, 84% were seen once. The sequencing used PBMCs, collected from a glioma patient whose treatment included an IDH1 peptide vaccine. All receptors derive from a woman aged 45-65 years with glioma.

V gene TRBV5-1 combines with J gene TRBJ1-2; 7 nucleotides align to TRBD1. The length of the CDR3 is 17 residues. Trimming at V came to 0 bases and at J to 6 bases, leaving 14 bases not matched to a gene. Germline CDR1 and CDR2: SGHRS and YFSETQ. CDR3 region: CASSLGPSMDRWNGYTF. The CDR3 coding sequence is TGCGCCAGCAGCTTGGGGCCCTCAATGGACAGGTGGAATGGCTACACCTTC. The complete variable domain, with remaining parts taken from reference TRBV5-1 and TRBJ1-2, reads KAGVTQTPRYLIKTRGQQVTLSCSPISGHRSVSWYQQTPGQGLQFLFEYFSETQRNKGNFPGRFSGRQFSNSRSEMNVSTLELGDSALYLCASSLGPSMDRWNGYTFGSGTRLTVV.

The chain has TRBV6-5 and TRBJ1-5, with a tentative D call TRBD1 (5 bases). The CDR3 has 15 residues. V was cut by 6 bases and J by 0 bases, with 12 bases left in between. Per the germline V gene, CDR1 is MNHEY and CDR2 is SVGAGI. This CDR3 reads CASSLGVYSNQPQHF. DNA for the CDR3: TGTGCCAGCAGCCTAGGGGTTTATAGCAATCAGCCCCAGCATTTT.

This chain uses TRBV9 with TRBJ1-5, with D perhaps TRBD1 (5 bases). CDR3 length: 14 residues. The germline CDR1 and CDR2 sequences are SGDLS and YYNGEE. V was trimmed by 3 bases and J by 0 bases, leaving 7 bases between them. CDR3 bases: TGTGCCAGCAGCGGAACAGGTAGCAATCAGCCCCAGCATTTT. It specifies CASSGTGSNQPQHF.

The genes are TRBV5-1 and TRBJ1-1, with 7 bases matching TRBD1. This CDR3 has 15 amino acids. With V trimmed by 5 bases and J by 3 bases, 10 bases remained unmatched. CDR1 and CDR2 (germline): SGHRS, YFSETQ. CDR3 loop: CASRVGTAKDTEAFF. The CDR3 DNA is TGCGCCAGCAGGGTGGGGACAGCTAAAGACACTGAAGCTTTCTTT.

The chain carries TRBV6-1 and TRBJ2-3; possible D gene TRBD1, 6 bases. The V gene's germline CDR1 is MNHNS and CDR2 SASEGT. V was shortened by 6 bases and J by 1 base, with 11 bases between the two germline ends. The CDR3 runs to 14 residues. The DNA of the CDR3 is TGTGCCAGCAGATACAGGGTAGGCACAGATACGCAGTATTTT. Protein sequence: CASRYRVGTDTQYF.

This clone appeared once. This chain joins TRBV30 and TRBJ2-3; 12 bases are shared with TRBD1. The germline CDR1 and CDR2 sequences are GTSNPN and SVGIG (reference sequence). V was clipped by 2 bases and J by 5 bases; unmatched bases: 5. The CDR3 loop spans 15 amino acids. The CDR3 is CAWSSGTGGLDTQYF. DNA of the CDR3: TGTGCCTGGAGTTCCGGGACAGGGGGCCTAGATACGCAGTATTTT.

This chain links TRBV29-1 with TRBJ2-1; weak D call: TRBD2 (5 bases). The CDR3 has 14 amino acids. Trimming pared 2 bases from V and 9 bases from J, leaving 17 bases between. Germline lookup yields CDR1 SQVTM and CDR2 ANQGSEA. The CDR3 loop reads CSVEIQSGRSEQFF. The CDR3 coding sequence is TGCAGCGTTGAAATCCAAAGCGGCAGAAGTGAGCAGTTCTTC.

The gene calls are TRBV5-1 and TRBJ1-1; D ambiguous. The length of the CDR3 is 14 residues. V shed 7 bases and J shed 1 base, with 14 bases lying between them. Germline values: CDR1 SGHRS, CDR2 YFSETQ. CDR3 nucleotides: TGCGCCAGCTCCCGGGAGGACGGGAACACTGAAGCTTTCTTT. This codes for CASSREDGNTEAFF.

The J gene is TRBJ1-1, the V gene TRBV30; weak D call: TRBD1 (5 bases). The CDR3 sequence is 13 residues long. The germline CDR1 and CDR2 sequences are GTSNPN and SVGIG (reference sequence). Trimming pared 3 bases from V and 0 bases from J, leaving 8 bases between. Here the CDR3 reads CAWSRGLNTEAFF. The CDR3 bases are TGTGCCTGGAGCCGGGGCTTGAACACTGAAGCTTTCTTT.

The chain uses TRBV6-6 and TRBJ1-6; 8 positions match TRBD1. V was clipped by 6 bases and J by 5 bases; unmatched bases: 9. CDR1 MNHNY and CDR2 SVGAGI come from the germline V gene (reference sequence). The CDR3 runs to 16 residues. In nucleotides, the CDR3 is TGTGCCAGCAGCCGACGCGGACAGGGTCATAATTCACCCCTCCACTTT. It yields the protein CASSRRGQGHNSPLHF.

The rearrangement uses TRBV19 and TRBJ2-3; D ambiguous. Trimming cost V 6 bases and J 0 bases, with 7 bases left between them. CDR1 and CDR2 (germline): LNHDA, SQIVND (reference sequence). The CDR3 has 13 amino acids. The CDR3 loop is CASRHTSTDTQYF. The DNA for the CDR3 is TGTGCCAGTAGACACACTAGCACAGATACGCAGTATTTT.

The genes are TRBV5-6 and TRBJ1-5; D is unclear. Trimming left V 1 base short and J 1 base short, with 9 bases between. Germline CDR1 reads SGHDT; CDR2 reads YYEEEE. This CDR3 contains 15 residues. The CDR3 reads CASSLRGISNQPQHF. In DNA, the CDR3 is TGTGCCAGCAGCTTGAGAGGGATAAGCAATCAGCCCCAGCATTTT.

The table lists this clone with a count of one. The rearrangement joins TRBV5-5 to TRBJ1-1; D might be TRBD1 (5 bases). Trimming cost V 4 bases and J 5 bases, with 18 bases left between them. The CDR3 sequence is 15 residues long. Germline V gene lookup returns CDR1 SGHKS and CDR2 YYEKEE (reference sequence). The CDR3 region is CASSLGGALRTEAFF. CDR3 sequence (DNA): TGTGCCAGCAGCCTGGGCGGGGCGTTAAGAACTGAAGCTTTCTTT.

This clone appeared once. Relative to the germline gene, one junction end is altered; a read error may explain this. The genes are TRBV6-6 and TRBJ2-1; 12 bases map to TRBD2. The germline gives CDR1 MNHNY, CDR2 SVGAGI (reference sequence). The CDR3 contains 13 residues. This CDR3 reads CACRLAGVNEQFF. CDR3 DNA: TGTGCCTGCAGACTAGCGGGGGTGAATGAGCAGTTCTTC.

The gene calls are TRBV7-3 and TRBJ2-2; D not resolved. Germline V gene data show CDR1 as SGHTA and CDR2 as FQGTGA. CDR3 size: 14 residues. Trimming removed 1 base from V and 1 base from J, with 4 bases in between. The CDR3, as DNA: TGTGCCAGCAGCTTAAGGGGGAACACCGGGGAGCTGTTTTTT. As protein: CASSLRGNTGELFF.

The chain combines TRBV7-9 with TRBJ2-5; 7 bases map to TRBD2. The CDR3 has 15 residues. The germline V gene has CDR1 SEHNR and CDR2 FQNEAQ (reference sequence). V gave up 5 bases and J gave up 10 bases; unmatched junction bases: 16. The CDR3: CASSPRTRDVLDQYF. In DNA form, the CDR3 reads TGTGCCAGCAGCCCACGGACTAGGGATGTACTGGACCAGTACTTC.

The chain uses TRBV7-9 and TRBJ1-1; D not resolved. CDR1 is SEHNR and CDR2 is FQNEAQ in the germline V gene (reference sequence). The CDR3 extends over 11 amino acids. V was pared by 3 bases and J by 7 bases, with 6 bases between. CDR3 sequence: CASSFSREAFF. Written as DNA, the CDR3 is TGTGCCAGCAGCTTTTCCCGTGAAGCTTTCTTT.

The V call is TRBV6-1, the J call TRBJ2-1, with a possible D match to TRBD1 (6 bases). From germline, CDR1 is MNHNS and CDR2 SASEGT. The CDR3 extends over 15 amino acids. V lost 2 bases and J lost 3, with 11 bases in between. CDR3 DNA: TGTGCCAGCAGTGAACTAGGACAGAGCTACAATGAGCAGTTCTTC. Translating it yields CASSELGQSYNEQFF.

The V gene is TRBV5-6, the J gene TRBJ2-7; tentatively, D is TRBD1 or TRBD2 (5 bases each). Trimming took 4 bases from V and 0 from J, leaving 11 bases between them. Looked up from germline, CDR1 is SGHDT and CDR2 is YYEEEE. This CDR3 has 14 amino acids. The CDR3 spells CASSHGAGSYEQYF. The CDR3 DNA reads as TGTGCCAGCAGCCACGGGGCCGGCTCCTACGAGCAGTACTTC. Combining the CDR3 with reference TRBV5-6 and TRBJ2-7 gives the whole variable domain DAGVTQSPTHLIKTRGQQVTLRCSPKSGHDTVSWYQQALGQGPQFIFQYYEEEERQRGNFPDRFSGHQFPNYSSELNVNALLLGDSALYLCASSHGAGSYEQYFGPGTRLTVT.

The rearrangement links TRBV5-1 to TRBJ2-5; 7 bases map to TRBD1. Germline V CDR1 and CDR2: SGHRS, YFSETQ. CDR3 length: 15 residues. The trim removed 3 bases at V and 2 bases at J, leaving 7 bases unmatched. CDR3 residues: CASSSGLQGQETQYF. The CDR3 DNA follows: TGCGCCAGCAGCTCGGGTTTACAGGGGCAAGAGACCCAGTACTTC.

This sequence joins TRBV5-4 and TRBJ2-5; 9 bases agree with TRBD1. Germline V gene sequence: CDR1 SGHNT, CDR2 YYREEE (reference sequence). The CDR3 runs to 13 residues. V lost 4 bases, J lost 5 bases, and 3 bases stayed unmatched. CDR3 DNA sequence: TGTGCCAGCAGCCCGGACAGGGGTGAGACCCAGTACTTC. Residues: CASSPDRGETQYF.

This clone has a single count. The chain carries TRBV7-8 and TRBJ2-7; TRBD2 matches at 15 bases. The germline CDR1 and CDR2 sequences are SGHVS and FQNEAQ. The CDR3 contains 17 residues. V shed 7 bases and J 2 bases; nucleotides not matched to a gene: 9. The CDR3 DNA sequence: TGTGCCAGCACCCTCAAAGGACTAGCGGGGGGGCCCTACGAGCAGTACTTC. Translated: CASTLKGLAGGPYEQYF.

The chain recombines TRBV9 with TRBJ2-7, with D unclear. Trimming removed 0 bases at V and 3 bases at J, with 7 bases between. The germline V gene has CDR1 SGDLS and CDR2 YYNGEE. The CDR3 consists of 13 residues. The CDR3 loop reads CASSVASDYEQYF. The CDR3 DNA follows: TGTGCCAGCAGCGTAGCTTCTGACTACGAGCAGTACTTC.

The chain links TRBV2 to TRBJ1-4; maybe TRBD1 (5 bases). This CDR3 contains 14 residues. The V gene's germline CDR1 is SNHLY and CDR2 FYNNEI. The ends were cut back, 6 bases at V and 7 bases at J, with 15 bases in the middle. The CDR3 DNA reads as TGTGCCAGCAGGGGGGACGGGAATCCTGAAAAACTGTTTTTT. Its protein is CASRGDGNPEKLFF.

A few counts support this clone. The gene calls are TRBV9 and TRBJ1-6; 10 nucleotides line up with TRBD1. The CDR3 runs 15 residues. The junction had 6 bases not matched to a gene; V was cut back by 3 bases and J by 9 bases. Germline CDR1 reads SGDLS; CDR2 reads YYNGEE. The DNA for the CDR3 is TGTGCCAGCAGCGGAATGGGACAGGGGATTTCACCCCTCCACTTT. Translation: CASSGMGQGISPLHF.

This chain connects TRBV25-1 to TRBJ1-4; no firm D call. The CDR3 length is 14 residues. Germline V gene lookup returns CDR1 MGHDK and CDR2 SYGVNS. V was clipped by 5 bases and J by 3 bases, with 10 bases between them. The CDR3 coding sequence is TGTGCCAGCAGTCCGACGGTTCCTAATGAAAAACTGTTTTTT. Amino acids: CASSPTVPNEKLFF.

The rearrangement uses TRBV5-4 and TRBJ1-3, with TRBD1 identical over 7 bases. V gave up 3 bases and J gave up 0 bases; unmatched junction bases: 12. The CDR3 is 18 amino acids. Germline lookup yields CDR1 SGHNT and CDR2 YYREEE (reference sequence). The CDR3 coding sequence is TGTGCCAGCAGCTCGGTCAGGGGGTCCGACCCCTCTGGAAACACCATATATTTT. Translation gives CASSSVRGSDPSGNTIYF.

The chain links TRBV6-6 to TRBJ2-2; a possible D gene is TRBD1 (5 bases). The CDR3 extends over 12 amino acids. CDR1 MNHNY and CDR2 SVGAGI come from the germline V gene (reference sequence). The germline V and J ends were trimmed by 8 bases and 4 bases, with 8 bases remaining between them. The CDR3 bases are TGTGCCAGCCTAGGGGCCACCGGGGAGCTGTTTTTT. Residues: CASLGATGELFF.

The gene calls are TRBV5-1 and TRBJ2-7; 8 nucleotides agree with TRBD2. This CDR3 comprises 16 residues. V lost 0 bases, J lost 0 bases, and 5 bases stayed unmatched. Germline CDR1 reads SGHRS; CDR2 reads YFSETQ. The CDR3 DNA is TGCGCCAGCAGCTTGGGAAGCGGGGGCCTCTCCTACGAGCAGTACTTC. Amino acid sequence: CASSLGSGGLSYEQYF.